Given below is one TCR beta chain in context. The antigen is not known. The data originate from a study of shared clonotypes between healthy human individuals. Overall study: There were three CD4 naive, three CD4 memory, two CD8 naive and one CD8 memory plates per donor.

Findings and limits, study-wide: Sampling involved blood alone; tissue repertoires likely differ. An anticipated effect of sequencing depth on clonotype sharing among donors was recognized. Non-shared clonotypes had lower generation probabilities than clonotypes shared by all four sorted-subset donors.

Profiling relied on immunoSEQ multiplex PCR, and the TCRdb table lists in-frame clones only, not all of them. The data contain about a million clones, 70% to 85% of them singletons. Sequencing was carried out using memory CD4+ T cells sorted from blood. Sample subset: CD45RA-negative fraction. The origin of this receptor is a man between 18 and 29 years old in good health.

CDR3 sequence (DNA): TGTGCCAGCAGTCCCCCCGACAGACTGAACACTGAAGCTTTCTTT. This sequence encodes CASSPPDRLNTEAFF. The J gene is TRBJ1-1, the V gene TRBV28; a possible D gene is TRBD1 (5 bases). Trimming left V 5 bases short and J 0 bases short, with 13 bases between. The CDR3 runs 15 residues. Germline V gene lookup returns CDR1 MDHEN and CDR2 SYDVKM.